This T cell receptor beta chain was captured in a study of identical twins. The V gene's germline CDR1 is LGHNA and CDR2 YNFKEQ. The CDR3 runs 14 residues. Losses at the gene ends were 2 bases for V and 7 bases for J; bases not matched to a gene: 6. This clonotype was counted at least ten times. Its specificity is unknown. Study findings and constraints: In beta out-of-frame sequences, the excess sharing between twins was weaker.

MiXCR, run by TCRdb on the 5' RACE reads, gives a single entry per CDR3 protein. This sample carries some 270,000 distinct CDR3 sequences, approximately 8.3% of them seen once, and the ten largest clones take less than 4%. These data were also reused for a study on yellow fever vaccine responses in identical twins.

The sample consisted of CD8+ T cells sorted from blood. The sequence was collected from a woman younger than 30 in good health. This chain joins TRBV4-2 and TRBJ2-7; TRBD2 matches 9 bases. The CDR3 DNA reads TGTGCCAGCAGCCAACCGGGACTAGCTTTTGAGCAGTACTTC. Encoded protein: CASSQPGLAFEQYF.